What follows are 20 T cell receptor beta chains derived from one specimen sequenced in a study of shared clonotypes between healthy human individuals. Here immunoSEQ multiplex PCR was the method, and the copy in TCRdb shows in-frame clones only, minus some. The sample has more than 2,000,000 clones, just over 90% seen once; the top ten hold 0.39%. Input material: naive CD4+ T cells from PBMCs. Documented subset: CD45RA+ positively selected. These receptors were obtained from a man aged 18-30 years in good health. Some clones in this sample may be carry-over from other donors' samples.

The V gene is TRBV5-5, the J gene TRBJ2-5; 11 nucleotides align to TRBD2. J gave up 1 base and V 6 bases, and 11 bases lay outside the gene matches. Germline CDR1 is SGHKS and CDR2 is YYEKEE (reference sequence). The CDR3 runs to 17 residues. The CDR3 DNA sequence: TGTGCCAGCAACCCCCAGGGGACTAGCGGATCCCAAGAGACCCAGTACTTC. Its protein product is CASNPQGTSGSQETQYF.

The chain is built from TRBV15 and TRBJ1-4; D may be TRBD1 (6 bases). The germline V gene has CDR1 LNHNV and CDR2 YYDKDF (reference sequence). The CDR3 loop spans 15 amino acids. V shed 0 bases and J shed 6 bases, with 11 bases lying between them. The CDR3 is CATSREGAGDEKLFF. CDR3 DNA: TGTGCCACCAGCAGAGAAGGGGCAGGGGATGAAAAACTGTTTTTT.

The V gene is TRBV7-9, the J gene TRBJ2-1; 8 bases map to TRBD2. The CDR3 consists of 15 residues. The ends lost 2 bases at V and 5 bases at J; junction bases unmatched: 5. CDR1 and CDR2 (germline): SEHNR, FQNEAQ (reference sequence). CDR3 coding DNA: TGTGCCAGCAGCTTAACGGGACTAGGGAACAATGAGCAGTTCTTC. Amino acid sequence: CASSLTGLGNNEQFF.

The chain recombines TRBV5-1 with TRBJ2-3; 9 nucleotides line up with TRBD2. CDR3 length: 14 amino acids. Germline V gives CDR1 SGHRS, CDR2 YFSETQ. After removal of 5 bases from V and 5 bases from J, the junction contained 6 bases not matched to a gene. The CDR3 reads CASSPIAGEDTQYF. CDR3 in DNA: TGCGCCAGCAGTCCTATAGCGGGAGAAGATACGCAGTATTTT.

J is TRBJ1-5 and V is TRBV19; D unresolved. The CDR3 consists of 14 residues. Germline V gene lookup returns CDR1 LNHDA and CDR2 SQIVND (reference sequence). V dropped 3 bases and J dropped 3 bases, with 9 bases sitting between them. Written as DNA, the CDR3 is TGTGCCAGTAGTATCCCCCGCCTCAATCAGCCCCAGCATTTT. It yields the protein CASSIPRLNQPQHF.

The V call is TRBV12-5, the J call TRBJ2-3; D call uncertain. This CDR3 spans 12 amino acids. Germline CDR1 reads LGHNT; CDR2 reads FRNRAP. The V end lost 4 bases, the J end lost 6 bases, and 8 bases lay between the germline ends. Here the CDR3 reads CASGSGVDTQYF. DNA for the CDR3: TGTGCTAGTGGTTCAGGCGTCGATACGCAGTATTTT.

The rearrangement joins TRBV6-6 to TRBJ1-5, with 7 bases aligning to TRBD1. The J segment lost 0 bases and the V segment lost 5 bases, leaving 7 bases of the junction unmatched. The CDR3 contains 16 residues. The germline CDR1 and CDR2 sequences are MNHNY and SVGAGI (reference sequence). The CDR3 sequence: CASSRGTDYSNQPQHF. The DNA for the CDR3 is TGTGCCAGCAGTAGGGGGACAGATTATAGCAATCAGCCCCAGCATTTT.

J is TRBJ2-2 and V is TRBV28; perhaps TRBD1 as D (6 bases). Trimming removed 5 bases from V and 0 bases from J, with 10 bases in between. The CDR3 runs to 15 residues. Germline assignment: CDR1 MDHEN and CDR2 SYDVKM. The CDR3 DNA sequence: TGTGCCAGCAGTCGAGGGGGTGCGAACACCGGGGAGCTGTTTTTT. Translated: CASSRGGANTGELFF.

This chain connects TRBV7-3 to TRBJ2-7; D remains unclear. This CDR3 spans 13 amino acids. The ends were cut back, 0 bases at V and 6 bases at J, with 9 bases in the middle. The germline V gene has CDR1 SGHTA and CDR2 FQGTGA. The CDR3 region has the DNA TGTGCCAGCAGCTTAACTGGGGTTAGCGAGCAGTACTTC. This sequence encodes CASSLTGVSEQYF.

The CDR3 coding sequence is TGTGCCAGTAGTAGTCCGGGACAGGGTTCCACCTACGAGCAGTACTTC. It translates to CASSSPGQGSTYEQYF. V is TRBV19 and J is TRBJ2-7; 9 nucleotides align to TRBD1. V lost 4 bases to trimming and J lost 2 bases; unmatched junction nucleotides: 9. From germline, CDR1 is LNHDA and CDR2 SQIVND (reference sequence). The CDR3 loop spans 16 amino acids.

The CDR3 DNA follows: TGTGCCAGCAGCCTTCGGACAGGCCCAGGCACAGATACGCAGTATTTT. Residues: CASSLRTGPGTDTQYF. The chain combines TRBV11-3 with TRBJ2-3; 7 nucleotides match TRBD1. CDR1 is SGHNT and CDR2 is YENEEA in the germline V gene. The CDR3 is made up of 16 amino acids. J was trimmed by 1 base and V by 5 bases; bases with no gene match: 9. The whole variable domain, filled in from reference TRBV11-3 and TRBJ2-3, reads EAGVVQSPRYKIIEKKQPVAFWCNPISGHNTLYWYLQNLGQGPELLIRYENEEAVDDSQLPKDRFSAERLKGVDSTLKIQPAELGDSAVYLCASSLRTGPGTDTQYFGPGTRLTVL.

The gene calls are TRBV5-4 and TRBJ1-2; D unclear. Germline assignment: CDR1 SGHNT and CDR2 YYREEE (reference sequence). Trimming left V 6 bases short and J 4 bases short, with 16 bases between. This CDR3 is built from 14 residues. The chain's CDR3 is CASTRVGSIYGYTF. CDR3 coding DNA: TGTGCCAGCACCCGCGTCGGGTCTATCTATGGCTACACCTTC. The whole variable domain, remainder taken from reference TRBV5-4 and TRBJ1-2, is ETGVTQSPTHLIKTRGQQVTLRCSSQSGHNTVSWYQQALGQGPQFIFQYYREEENGRGNFPPRFSGLQFPNYSSELNVNALELDDSALYLCASTRVGSIYGYTFGSGTRLTVV.

The V call is TRBV6-6, the J call TRBJ2-2; the D gene is possibly TRBD1 (6 bases). Trimming shortened V by 2 bases and J by 6 bases, and 13 bases separated the two germline ends. Looked up from germline, CDR1 is MNHNY and CDR2 is SVGAGI (reference sequence). CDR3 length: 15 amino acids. The CDR3 DNA follows: TGTGCCAGCAGTTACCGACAGGTAGCCCCCGGGGAGCTGTTTTTT. This gives the protein CASSYRQVAPGELFF.

The chain combines TRBV2 with TRBJ2-7; 10 bases fit TRBD2. J was trimmed by 6 bases and V by 2 bases; bases with no gene match: 7. Germline lookup yields CDR1 SNHLY and CDR2 FYNNEI. CDR3 length: 15 amino acids. The CDR3 DNA reads as TGTGCCAGCAGTGAACGAGCGGGAGGGAAGGCCGAGCAGTACTTC. Amino acids: CASSERAGGKAEQYF. The full variable domain, in which reference TRBV2 and TRBJ2-7 provide the parts outside the CDR3, is EPEVTQTPSHQVTQMGQEVILRCVPISNHLYFYWYRQILGQKVEFLVSFYNNEISEKSEIFDDQFSVERPDGSNFTLKIRSTKLEDSAMYFCASSERAGGKAEQYFGPGTRLTVT.

This rearrangement joins TRBV28 to TRBJ1-1, with TRBD1 matching over 9 bases. CDR3 length: 14 amino acids. Trimming took 1 base from V and 6 from J; bases not matched to a gene: 3. Germline V gene data show CDR1 as MDHEN and CDR2 as SYDVKM. The CDR3 DNA reads TGTGCCAGCAGTTTATCGGGACAGGGTTCTGAAGCTTTCTTT. Translating it yields CASSLSGQGSEAFF.

The chain recombines TRBV19 with TRBJ1-2; TRBD1 might be the D (5 bases). The CDR3 consists of 12 residues. With 4 bases removed from V and 5 bases from J, the gap between germline ends came to 8 bases. Germline V CDR1 and CDR2: LNHDA, SQIVND (reference sequence). The CDR3 sequence is CASSTGPYGYTF. The CDR3 nucleotides are TGTGCCAGTAGTACGGGACCTTATGGCTACACCTTC. The full variable domain, completed using reference TRBV19 and TRBJ1-2, is DGGITQSPKYLFRKEGQNVTLSCEQNLNHDAMYWYRQDPGQGLRLIYYSQIVNDFQKGDIAEGYSVSREKKESFPLTVTSAQKNPTAFYLCASSTGPYGYTFGSGTRLTVV.

The chain has TRBV6-5 and TRBJ1-1, with 10 nucleotides matching TRBD1. Germline V gene data show CDR1 as MNHEY and CDR2 as SVGAGI. J gave up 7 bases and V 6 bases, and 5 bases lay outside the gene matches. This CDR3 has 13 residues. Here the CDR3 DNA reads TGTGCCAGCAGGAAGACAGGGGGCCATGAAGCTTTCTTT. Translating gives CASRKTGGHEAFF.

The chain combines TRBV6-1 with TRBJ1-2; no definite D call. This CDR3 comprises 12 residues. Germline lookup yields CDR1 MNHNS and CDR2 SASEGT. Trimming removed 7 bases from V and 3 bases from J, with 9 bases in between. This CDR3 reads CASKWQYYGYTF. The CDR3, as DNA: TGTGCCAGCAAGTGGCAATACTATGGCTACACCTTC.

The chain is built from TRBV5-4 and TRBJ2-5; the D gene is possibly TRBD1 (6 bases). Germline CDR1 SGHNT, CDR2 YYREEE (reference sequence). The CDR3 is 15 amino acids. With 0 bases removed from V and 1 base from J, the gap between germline ends came to 10 bases. The CDR3, as DNA: TGTGCCAGCAGCTTGGGAGGACAGATCCAAGAGACCCAGTACTTC. Translating it yields CASSLGGQIQETQYF. The full variable domain, rest sourced from reference TRBV5-4 and TRBJ2-5, is ETGVTQSPTHLIKTRGQQVTLRCSSQSGHNTVSWYQQALGQGPQFIFQYYREEENGRGNFPPRFSGLQFPNYSSELNVNALELDDSALYLCASSLGGQIQETQYFGPGTRLLVL.

The chain is built from TRBV18 and TRBJ2-1; no reliable D call. V gave up 0 bases and J gave up 0 bases, with 9 bases separating them. Germline loops: CDR1 KGHSH, CDR2 LQKENI. CDR3 length: 16 residues. The CDR3 bases are TGTGCCAGCTCACCACCATCTTGGAGCTCCTACAATGAGCAGTTCTTC. It yields the protein CASSPPSWSSYNEQFF.